The following is a T cell receptor (beta chain) sequence with its context. The antigen remains undetermined. Only in-frame clones appear in the TCRdb table, and some are missing; sequencing was by immunoSEQ multiplex PCR. The sample consists of tens of thousands of clones, 86% of them appearing once. The data were taken from a study of T cell responses to AZD1222 COVID-19 vaccine. Germline CDR1 reads MRHNA; CDR2 reads SNTAGT. CDR3 length: 13 residues. The ends were cut back, 6 bases at V and 7 bases at J, with 13 bases in the middle. General study results and limits: Vaccination with two AZD1222 doses was followed by a rise in Spike-specific TCR breadth and depth.

The TCR comes from an adult in good health. Sequences were derived from peripheral blood, sampled on day 0 of AZD1222 vaccination. V gene TRBV6-4 combines with J gene TRBJ2-1; D may be TRBD2 (6 bases). The CDR3 bases are TGTGCCAGCAGCAGAGAGGCGGGGAATGAGCAGTTCTTC. Its translation: CASSREAGNEQFF.